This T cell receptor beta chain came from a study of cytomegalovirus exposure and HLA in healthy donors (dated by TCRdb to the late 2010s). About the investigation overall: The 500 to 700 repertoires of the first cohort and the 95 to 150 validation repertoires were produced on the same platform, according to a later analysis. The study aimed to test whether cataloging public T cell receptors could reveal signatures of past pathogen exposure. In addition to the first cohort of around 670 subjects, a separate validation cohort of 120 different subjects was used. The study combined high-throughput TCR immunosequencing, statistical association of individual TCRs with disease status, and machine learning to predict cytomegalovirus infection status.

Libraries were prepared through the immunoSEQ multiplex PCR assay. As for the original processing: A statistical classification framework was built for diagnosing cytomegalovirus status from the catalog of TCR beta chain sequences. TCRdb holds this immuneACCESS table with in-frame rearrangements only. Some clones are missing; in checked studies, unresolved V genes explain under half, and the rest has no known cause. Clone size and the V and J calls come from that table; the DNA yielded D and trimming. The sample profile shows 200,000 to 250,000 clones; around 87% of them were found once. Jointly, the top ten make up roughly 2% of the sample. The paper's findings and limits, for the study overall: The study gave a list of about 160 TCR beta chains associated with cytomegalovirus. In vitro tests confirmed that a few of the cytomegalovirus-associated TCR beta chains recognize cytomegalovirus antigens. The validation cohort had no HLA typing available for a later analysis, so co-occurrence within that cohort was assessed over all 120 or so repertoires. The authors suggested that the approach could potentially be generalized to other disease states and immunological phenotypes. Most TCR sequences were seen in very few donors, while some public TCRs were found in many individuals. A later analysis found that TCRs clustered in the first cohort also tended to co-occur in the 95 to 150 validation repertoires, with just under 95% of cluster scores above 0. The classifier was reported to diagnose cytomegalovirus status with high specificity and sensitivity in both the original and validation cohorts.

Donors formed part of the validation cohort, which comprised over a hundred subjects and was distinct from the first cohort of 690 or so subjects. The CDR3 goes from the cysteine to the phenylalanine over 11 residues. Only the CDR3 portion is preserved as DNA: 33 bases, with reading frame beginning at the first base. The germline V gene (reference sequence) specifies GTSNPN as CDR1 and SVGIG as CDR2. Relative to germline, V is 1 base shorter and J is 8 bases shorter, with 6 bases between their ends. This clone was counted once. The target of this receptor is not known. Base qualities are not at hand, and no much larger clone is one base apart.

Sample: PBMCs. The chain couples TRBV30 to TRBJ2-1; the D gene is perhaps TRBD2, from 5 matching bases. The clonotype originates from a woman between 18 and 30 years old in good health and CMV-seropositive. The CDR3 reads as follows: CAWSGRDEQFF. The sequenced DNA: TGTGCCTGGAGTGGGCGGGATGAGCAGTTCTTC.